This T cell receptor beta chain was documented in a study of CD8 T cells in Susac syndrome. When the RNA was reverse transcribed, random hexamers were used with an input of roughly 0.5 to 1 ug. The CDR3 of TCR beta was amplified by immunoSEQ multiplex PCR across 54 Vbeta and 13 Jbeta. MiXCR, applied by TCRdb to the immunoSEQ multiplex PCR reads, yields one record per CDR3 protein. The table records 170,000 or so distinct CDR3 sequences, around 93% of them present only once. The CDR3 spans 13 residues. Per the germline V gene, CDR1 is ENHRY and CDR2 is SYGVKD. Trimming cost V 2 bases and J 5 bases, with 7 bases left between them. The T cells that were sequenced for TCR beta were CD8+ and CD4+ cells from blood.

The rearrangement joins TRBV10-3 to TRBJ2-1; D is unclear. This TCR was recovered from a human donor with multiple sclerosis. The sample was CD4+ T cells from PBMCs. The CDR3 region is CAISEGRNNEQFF. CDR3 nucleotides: TGTGCCATCAGTGAGGGACGGAACAATGAGCAGTTCTTC.